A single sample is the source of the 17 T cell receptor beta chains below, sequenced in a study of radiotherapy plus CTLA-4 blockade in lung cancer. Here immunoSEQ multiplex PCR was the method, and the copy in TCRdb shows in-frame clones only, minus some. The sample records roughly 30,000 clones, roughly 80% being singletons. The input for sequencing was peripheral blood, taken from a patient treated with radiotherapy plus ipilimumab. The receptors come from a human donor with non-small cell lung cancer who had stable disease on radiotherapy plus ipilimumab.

Written as DNA, the CDR3 is TGTGCCTGGACTAGCGGGGGGGCTGGCGAGACCCAGTACTTC. Protein sequence: CAWTSGGAGETQYF. The chain carries TRBV30 and TRBJ2-5, with 12 bases identical to TRBD2. CDR3 size: 14 residues. The V gene's germline CDR1 is GTSNPN and CDR2 SVGIG (reference sequence). Trimming at V came to 4 bases and at J to 5 bases, leaving 5 bases not matched to a gene.

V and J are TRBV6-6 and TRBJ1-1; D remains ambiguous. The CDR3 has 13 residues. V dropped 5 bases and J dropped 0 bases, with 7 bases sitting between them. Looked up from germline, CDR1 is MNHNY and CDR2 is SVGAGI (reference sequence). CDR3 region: CASSQVMNTEAFF. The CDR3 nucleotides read TGTGCCAGCAGTCAGGTCATGAACACTGAAGCTTTCTTT.

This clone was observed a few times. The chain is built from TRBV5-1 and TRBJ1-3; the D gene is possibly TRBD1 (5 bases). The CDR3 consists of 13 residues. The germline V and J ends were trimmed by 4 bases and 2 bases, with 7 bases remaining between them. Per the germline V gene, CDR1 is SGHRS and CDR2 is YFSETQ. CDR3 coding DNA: TGCGCCAGCAGCGCGGGGGCTGGAAACACCATATATTTT. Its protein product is CASSAGAGNTIYF.

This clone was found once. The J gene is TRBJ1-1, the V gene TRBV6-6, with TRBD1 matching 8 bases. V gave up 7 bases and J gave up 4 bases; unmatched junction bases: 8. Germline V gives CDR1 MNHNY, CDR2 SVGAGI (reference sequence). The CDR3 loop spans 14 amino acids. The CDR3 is CASISQGALTEAFF. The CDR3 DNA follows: TGTGCCAGCATCTCGCAGGGGGCGCTCACTGAAGCTTTCTTT.

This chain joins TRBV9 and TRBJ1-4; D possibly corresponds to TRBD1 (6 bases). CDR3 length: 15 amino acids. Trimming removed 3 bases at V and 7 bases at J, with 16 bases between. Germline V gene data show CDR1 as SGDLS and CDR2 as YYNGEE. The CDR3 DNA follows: TGTGCCAGCAGCGGATATACAGGGCTGGCTGAAAAACTGTTTTTT. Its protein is CASSGYTGLAEKLFF.

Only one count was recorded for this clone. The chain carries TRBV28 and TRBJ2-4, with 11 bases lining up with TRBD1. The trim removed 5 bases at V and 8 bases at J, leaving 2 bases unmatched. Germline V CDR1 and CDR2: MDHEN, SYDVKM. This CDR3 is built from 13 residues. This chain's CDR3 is CASSGQGAYIQYF. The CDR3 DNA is TGTGCCAGCAGTGGACAGGGGGCATACATTCAGTACTTC.

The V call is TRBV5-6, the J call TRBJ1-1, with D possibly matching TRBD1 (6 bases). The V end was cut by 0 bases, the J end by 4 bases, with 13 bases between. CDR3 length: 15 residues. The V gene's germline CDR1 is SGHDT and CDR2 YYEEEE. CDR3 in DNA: TGTGCCAGCAGCTTGGAGTCCAGGGGAGTCACTGAAGCTTTCTTT. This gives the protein CASSLESRGVTEAFF. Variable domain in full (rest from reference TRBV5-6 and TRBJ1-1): DAGVTQSPTHLIKTRGQQVTLRCSPKSGHDTVSWYQQALGQGPQFIFQYYEEEERQRGNFPDRFSGHQFPNYSSELNVNALLLGDSALYLCASSLESRGVTEAFFGQGTRLTVV.

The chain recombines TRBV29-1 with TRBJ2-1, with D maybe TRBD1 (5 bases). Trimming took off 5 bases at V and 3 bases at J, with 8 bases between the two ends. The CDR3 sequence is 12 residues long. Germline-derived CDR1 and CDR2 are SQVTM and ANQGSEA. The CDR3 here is CSVKGIYNEQFF. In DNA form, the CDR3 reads TGCAGCGTTAAGGGGATCTACAATGAGCAGTTCTTC.

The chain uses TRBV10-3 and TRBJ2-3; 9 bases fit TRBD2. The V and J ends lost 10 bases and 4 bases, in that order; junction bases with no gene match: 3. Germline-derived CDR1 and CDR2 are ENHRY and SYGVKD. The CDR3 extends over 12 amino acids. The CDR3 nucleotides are TGTGCCACCGGACTAGCGCCAGATACGCAGTATTTT. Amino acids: CATGLAPDTQYF.

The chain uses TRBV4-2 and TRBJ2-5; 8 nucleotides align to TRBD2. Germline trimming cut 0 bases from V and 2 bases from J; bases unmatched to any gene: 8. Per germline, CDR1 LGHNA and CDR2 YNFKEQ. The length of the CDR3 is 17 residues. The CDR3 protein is CASSQEPRGGPQETQYF. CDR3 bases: TGTGCCAGCAGCCAAGAGCCCCGGGGGGGCCCACAAGAGACCCAGTACTTC.

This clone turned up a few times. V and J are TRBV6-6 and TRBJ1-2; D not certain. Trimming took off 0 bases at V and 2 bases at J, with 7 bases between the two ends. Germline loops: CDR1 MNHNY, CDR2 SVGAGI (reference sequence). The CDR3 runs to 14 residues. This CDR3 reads CASSYSGSNYGYTF. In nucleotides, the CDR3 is TGTGCCAGCAGTTACTCAGGCAGCAACTATGGCTACACCTTC.

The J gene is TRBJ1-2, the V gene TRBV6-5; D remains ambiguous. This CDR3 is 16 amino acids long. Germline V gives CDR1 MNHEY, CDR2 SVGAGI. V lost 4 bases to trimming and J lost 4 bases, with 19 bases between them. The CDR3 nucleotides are TGTGCCAGCAGTTCCGTACTCACTAAAGATTTCTATGGCTACACCTTC. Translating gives CASSSVLTKDFYGYTF.

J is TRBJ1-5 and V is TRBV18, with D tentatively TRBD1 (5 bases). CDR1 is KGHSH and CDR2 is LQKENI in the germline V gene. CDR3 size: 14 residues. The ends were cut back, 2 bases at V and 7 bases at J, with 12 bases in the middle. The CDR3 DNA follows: TGTGCCAGCTCACCATCAGGGATTGACCAGCCCCAGCATTTT. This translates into CASSPSGIDQPQHF.

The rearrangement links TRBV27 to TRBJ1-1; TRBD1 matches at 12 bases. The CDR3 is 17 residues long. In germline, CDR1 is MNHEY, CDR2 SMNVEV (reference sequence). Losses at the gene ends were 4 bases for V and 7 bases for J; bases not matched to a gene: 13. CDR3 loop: CASSSYRGTGGPDEAFF. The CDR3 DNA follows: TGTGCCAGCAGTTCATATAGGGGGACAGGGGGCCCGGATGAAGCTTTCTTT.

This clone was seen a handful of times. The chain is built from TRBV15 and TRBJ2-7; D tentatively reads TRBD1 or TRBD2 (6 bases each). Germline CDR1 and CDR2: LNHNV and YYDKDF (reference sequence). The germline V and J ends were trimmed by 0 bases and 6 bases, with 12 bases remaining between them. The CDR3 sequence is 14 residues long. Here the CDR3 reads CATSRDPGASEQYV. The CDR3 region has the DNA TGTGCCACCAGCAGAGACCCGGGGGCCTCCGAGCAGTACGTC.

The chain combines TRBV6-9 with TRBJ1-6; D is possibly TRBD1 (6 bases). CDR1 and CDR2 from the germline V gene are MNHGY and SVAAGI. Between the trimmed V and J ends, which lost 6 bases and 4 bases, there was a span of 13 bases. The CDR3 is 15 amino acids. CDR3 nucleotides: TGTGCCAGCAGACCTGACACAGGGTATAATTCACCCCTCCACTTT. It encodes CASRPDTGYNSPLHF.

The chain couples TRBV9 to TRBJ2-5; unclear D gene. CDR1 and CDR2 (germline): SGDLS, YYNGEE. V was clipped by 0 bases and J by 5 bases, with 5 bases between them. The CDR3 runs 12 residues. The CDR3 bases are TGTGCCAGCAGCGTAGCAGAGGAGACCCAGTACTTC. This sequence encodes CASSVAEETQYF.